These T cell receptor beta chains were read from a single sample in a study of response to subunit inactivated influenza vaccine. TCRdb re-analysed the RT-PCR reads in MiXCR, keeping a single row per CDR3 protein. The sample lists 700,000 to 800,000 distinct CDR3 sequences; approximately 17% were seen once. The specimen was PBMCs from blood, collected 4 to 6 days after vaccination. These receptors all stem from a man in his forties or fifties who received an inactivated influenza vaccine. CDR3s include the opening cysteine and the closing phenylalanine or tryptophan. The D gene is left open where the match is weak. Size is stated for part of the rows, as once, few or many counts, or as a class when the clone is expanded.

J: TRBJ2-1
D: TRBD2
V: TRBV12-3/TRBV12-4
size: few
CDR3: CASSLESSGSSYNEQFF
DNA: TGTGCCAGCAGTTTAGAAAGTAGCGGGAGCTCCTACAATGAGCAGTTCTTC

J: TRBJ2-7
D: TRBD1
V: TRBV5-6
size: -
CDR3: CASSLAGGQYEQYF
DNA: TGTGCCAGCAGCTTGGCAGGGGGCCAGTACGAGCAGTACTTC

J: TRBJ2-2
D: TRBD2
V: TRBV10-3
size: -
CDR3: CAISALAGEVAGELFF
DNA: TGTGCCATCAGCGCACTAGCGGGGGAGGTAGCCGGGGAGCTGTTTTTT

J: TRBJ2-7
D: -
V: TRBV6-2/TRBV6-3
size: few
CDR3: CASRNHDRYEQYF
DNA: TGTGCCAGCAGAAACCACGACCGCTACGAGCAGTACTTC

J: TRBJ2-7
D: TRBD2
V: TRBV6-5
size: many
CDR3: CASSFRTSGGYEQYF
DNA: TGTGCCAGCAGTTTCAGGACTAGCGGGGGGTACGAGCAGTACTTC

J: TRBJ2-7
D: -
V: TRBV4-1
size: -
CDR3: CASSQGGLAAYEQYF
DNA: TGCGCCAGCAGCCAAGGGGGGTTGGCCGCCTACGAGCAGTACTTC

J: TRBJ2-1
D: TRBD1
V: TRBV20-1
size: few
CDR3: CSARRDRGYNEQFF
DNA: TGCAGTGCTAGACGGGACAGGGGATACAATGAGCAGTTCTTC

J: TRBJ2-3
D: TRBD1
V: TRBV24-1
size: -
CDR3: CATSDSNRGERTDTQYF
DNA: TGTGCCACCAGTGATTCAAACAGGGGAGAAAGAACAGATACGCAGTATTTT

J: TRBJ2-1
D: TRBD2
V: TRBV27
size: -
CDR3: CASRLEREVSYEQFF
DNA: TGTGCCAGCAGACTAGAGCGGGAGGTGTCTTATGAGCAGTTCTTC

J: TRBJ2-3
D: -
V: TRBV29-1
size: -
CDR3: CSVRGTASSTDTQYF
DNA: TGCAGCGTCAGGGGAACAGCCTCTAGCACAGATACGCAGTATTTT

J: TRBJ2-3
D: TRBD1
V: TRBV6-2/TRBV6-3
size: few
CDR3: CASRLQGGTQYF
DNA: TGTGCCAGCAGACTACAGGGGGGTACGCAGTATTTT

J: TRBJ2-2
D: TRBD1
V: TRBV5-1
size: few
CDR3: CASSHRTGDGGELFF
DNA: TGCGCCAGCAGCCATCGGACAGGGGATGGCGGGGAGCTGTTTTTT

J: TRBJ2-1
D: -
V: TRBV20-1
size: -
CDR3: CSASRTARDEQFF
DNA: TGCAGTGCTAGTAGGACAGCCCGCGATGAGCAGTTCTTC

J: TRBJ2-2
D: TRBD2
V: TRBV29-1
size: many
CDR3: CSVVSRTSGRADTGELFF
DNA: TGCAGCGTTGTATCCCGGACTAGCGGGAGGGCCGACACCGGGGAGCTGTTTTTT

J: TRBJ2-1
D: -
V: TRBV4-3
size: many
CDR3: CASSHITRGNEQFF
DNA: TGCGCCAGCAGCCACATAACGCGGGGCAATGAGCAGTTCTTC

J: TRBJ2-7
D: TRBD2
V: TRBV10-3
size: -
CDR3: CAISSSGSINEQYF
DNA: TGTGCCATCAGTTCCAGCGGGAGTATCAACGAGCAGTACTTC

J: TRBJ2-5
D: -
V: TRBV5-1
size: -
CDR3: CASTNTNRETQYF
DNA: TGCGCCAGCACCAACACCAACAGGGAGACCCAGTACTTC

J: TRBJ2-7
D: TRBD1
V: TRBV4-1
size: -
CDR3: CASSQNPGQVNGEQYF
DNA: TGCGCCAGCAGCCAAAACCCGGGACAGGTAAATGGTGAGCAGTACTTC

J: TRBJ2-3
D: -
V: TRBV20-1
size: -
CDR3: CSATGGPPSTDTQYF
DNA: TGCAGTGCCACCGGGGGGCCGCCTAGCACAGATACGCAGTATTTT

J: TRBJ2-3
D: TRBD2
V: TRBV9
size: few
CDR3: CASSVLGAGRTDTQYF
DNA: TGTGCCAGCAGCGTATTGGGAGCGGGAAGGACAGATACGCAGTATTTT

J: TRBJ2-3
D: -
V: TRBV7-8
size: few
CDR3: CASSAPGRTDTQYF
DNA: TGTGCCAGCAGCGCCCCGGGACGGACAGATACGCAGTATTTT

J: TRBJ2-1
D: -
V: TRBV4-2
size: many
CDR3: CASSQVGDNEQFF
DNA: TGTGCCAGCAGCCAAGTCGGGGACAATGAGCAGTTCTTC

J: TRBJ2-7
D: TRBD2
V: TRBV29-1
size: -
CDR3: CSVAQLAASYEQYF
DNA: TGCAGCGTTGCCCAACTAGCGGCCTCTTACGAGCAGTACTTC

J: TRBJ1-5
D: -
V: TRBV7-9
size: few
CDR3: CASSLIGDQPQHF
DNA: TGTGCCAGCAGCTTAATCGGGGACCAGCCCCAGCATTTT

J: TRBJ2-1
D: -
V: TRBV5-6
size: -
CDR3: CASSLLGEGGSYNEQFF
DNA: TGTGCCAGCAGCTTGCTCGGAGAGGGGGGCTCCTACAATGAGCAGTTCTTC

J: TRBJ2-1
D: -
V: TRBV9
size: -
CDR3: CASSAGGPAHYNEQFF
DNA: TGTGCCAGCAGCGCGGGTGGGCCTGCCCATTACAATGAGCAGTTCTTC

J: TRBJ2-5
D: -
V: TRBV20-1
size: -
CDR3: CSARKAEKETQYF
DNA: TGCAGTGCTAGGAAAGCTGAGAAAGAGACCCAGTACTTC

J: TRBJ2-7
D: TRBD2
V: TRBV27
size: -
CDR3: CASSPRVAGPVEQYF
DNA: TGTGCCAGCAGTCCCCGGGTAGCGGGGCCGGTCGAGCAGTACTTC

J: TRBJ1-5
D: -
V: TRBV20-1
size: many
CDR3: CSAKDSSNQPQHF
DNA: TGCAGTGCTAAGGATAGTAGCAATCAGCCCCAGCATTTT

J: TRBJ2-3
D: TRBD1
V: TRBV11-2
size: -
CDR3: CASSLMGRLFRGRVDTQYF
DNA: TGTGCCAGCAGCTTAATGGGAAGACTTTTCAGGGGGCGCGTGGATACGCAGTATTTT

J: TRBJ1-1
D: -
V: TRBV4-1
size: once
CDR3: CASSRGSTWGTEAFF
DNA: TGCGCCAGCAGCCGAGGCTCGACGTGGGGCACTGAAGCTTTCTTT

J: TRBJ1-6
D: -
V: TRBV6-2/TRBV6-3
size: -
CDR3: CASRDRQNSPLHF
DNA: TGTGCCAGCAGGGACCGTCAAAATTCACCCCTCCACTTT

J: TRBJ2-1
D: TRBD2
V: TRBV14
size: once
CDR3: CASSLGLESYNEQFF
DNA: TGTGCCAGCAGCCTGGGACTAGAGTCCTACAATGAGCAGTTCTTC

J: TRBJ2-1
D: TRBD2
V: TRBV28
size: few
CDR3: CASELAGARSYNEQFF
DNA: TGTGCCAGCGAATTAGCGGGGGCCCGCTCCTACAATGAGCAGTTCTTC

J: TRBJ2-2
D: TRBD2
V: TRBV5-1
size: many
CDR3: CASSLLTSGANTGELFF
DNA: TGCGCCAGCAGCTTGCTGACTAGCGGAGCGAACACCGGGGAGCTGTTTTTT

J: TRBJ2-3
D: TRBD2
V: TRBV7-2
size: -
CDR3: CASRSPGTSATDTQYF
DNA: TGTGCCAGCAGATCTCCAGGGACTAGCGCCACAGATACGCAGTATTTT

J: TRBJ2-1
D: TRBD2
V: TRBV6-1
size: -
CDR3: CASSAGTSGKNEQFF
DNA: TGTGCCAGCAGTGCTGGGACTAGCGGGAAGAATGAGCAGTTCTTC

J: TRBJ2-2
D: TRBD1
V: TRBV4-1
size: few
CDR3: CASSRGQGFTGELFF
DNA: TGCGCCAGCAGCCGGGGACAGGGATTCACCGGGGAGCTGTTTTTT

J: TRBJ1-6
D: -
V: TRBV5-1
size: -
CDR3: CASSLEAENSPLHF
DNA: TGCGCCAGCAGCTTGGAGGCAGAAAATTCACCCCTCCACTTT

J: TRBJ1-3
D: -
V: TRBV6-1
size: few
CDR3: CASTKQANSGNTIYF
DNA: TGTGCCAGCACCAAACAGGCTAACTCTGGAAACACCATATATTTT

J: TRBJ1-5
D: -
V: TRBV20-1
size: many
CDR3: CSARAGLDQPQHF
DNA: TGCAGTGCTAGAGCGGGGCTGGATCAGCCCCAGCATTTT

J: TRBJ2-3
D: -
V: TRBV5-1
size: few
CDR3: CASNDGPTDTQYF
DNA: TGCGCCAGCAACGACGGGCCCACAGATACGCAGTATTTT

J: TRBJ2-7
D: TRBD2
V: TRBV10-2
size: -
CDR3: CASSESGGAGEQYF
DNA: TGCGCCAGCAGTGAGTCCGGGGGGGCGGGGGAGCAGTACTTC

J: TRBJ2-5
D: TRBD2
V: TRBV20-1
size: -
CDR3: CSARDIRGGAEETQYF
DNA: TGCAGTGCTAGAGATATCCGGGGGGGGGCTGAAGAGACCCAGTACTTC

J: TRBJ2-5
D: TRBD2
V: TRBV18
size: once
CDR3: CASSPPGRGASETQYF
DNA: TGTGCCAGCTCACCACCGGGGAGGGGCGCATCGGAGACCCAGTACTTC

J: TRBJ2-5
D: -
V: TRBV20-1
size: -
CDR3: CSASRGTNAQRETQYF
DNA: TGCAGTGCTAGTAGGGGGACAAATGCACAAAGGGAGACCCAGTACTTC

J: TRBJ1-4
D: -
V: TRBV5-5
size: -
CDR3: CASSRLPGQSDEKLFF
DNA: TGTGCCAGCAGCCGCCTACCGGGACAATCGGATGAAAAACTGTTTTTT

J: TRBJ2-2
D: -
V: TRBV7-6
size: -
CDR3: CASSSLQGPGELFF
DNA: TGTGCCAGCAGCTCACTACAGGGTCCCGGGGAGCTGTTTTTT

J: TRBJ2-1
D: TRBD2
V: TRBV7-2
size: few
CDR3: CASSFASGFQNNEQFF
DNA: TGTGCCAGCAGCTTCGCTAGCGGCTTCCAAAACAATGAGCAGTTCTTC

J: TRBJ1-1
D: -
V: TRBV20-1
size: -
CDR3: CSAPITRGTGLNTEAFF
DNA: TGCAGTGCCCCGATTACAAGGGGGACCGGTCTGAACACTGAAGCTTTCTTT

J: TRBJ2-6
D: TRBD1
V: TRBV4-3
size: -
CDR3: CASSQTGRDRVTLGANVLTF
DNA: TGCGCCAGCAGCCAGACTGGCCGGGACAGGGTCACGCTGGGGGCCAACGTCCTGACTTTC

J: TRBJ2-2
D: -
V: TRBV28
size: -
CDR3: CASRRTVMNTGELFF
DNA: TGTGCCAGCAGAAGAACCGTAATGAACACCGGGGAGCTGTTTTTT

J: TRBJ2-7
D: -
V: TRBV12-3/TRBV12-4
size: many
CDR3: CASSRTPIYEQYF
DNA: TGTGCCAGCAGCCGTACACCTATCTACGAGCAGTACTTC

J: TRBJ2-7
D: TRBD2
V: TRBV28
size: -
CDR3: CASTRKRGSYEQYF
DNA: TGTGCCAGCACCCGAAAGCGGGGCTCCTACGAGCAGTACTTC

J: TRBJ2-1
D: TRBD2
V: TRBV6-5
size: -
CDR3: CASSYSVAGGYNEQFF
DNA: TGTGCCAGCAGTTACTCGGTAGCGGGAGGGTACAATGAGCAGTTCTTC